Listed here is a single TCR beta chain. The antigen remains undetermined. The entry originates in a study of blood T cells in healthy people across ages. Study results and limitations: Older individuals had lower TCR beta diversity per million T cells (the decline was roughly linear). Versus aged donors, long-lived donors had higher diversity and more naive CD4+ cells.

Extracted total RNA amounted to at least 5.5 micrograms for each sample. From germline, CDR1 is SGHTA and CDR2 FQGNSA. The CDR3 sequence is 14 residues long. The V end was cut by 2 bases, the J end by 2 bases, with 9 bases between. It was with a sample-barcoded 5' primer and a J-beta primer mix that a second PCR of about 7 to 12 cycles was run. The template-switch adaptor, which had 12 random nucleotides, put a tag on each cDNA molecule. TCRdb re-called the 5' RACE reads through MiXCR, storing one row per CDR3 protein. The profile shows about 780,000 distinct CDR3 sequences, 46% of them singletons. The sample comprised blood. The clonotype was recovered from a man older than 75 in good health. This sequence joins TRBV7-2 and TRBJ2-5; D is unresolved. CDR3 in amino acids: CASSLNVQQETQYF. CDR3 nucleotides: TGTGCCAGCAGCTTAAACGTACAACAAGAGACCCAGTACTTC.